Described below is a single T cell receptor (beta chain) sequence and its context. Its cognate antigen is unknown. Use of 60 Vbeta and 13 Jbeta primers characterized the PCR. Sequencing used immunoSEQ multiplex PCR; TCRdb keeps in-frame clones, though not all of them. Here the sample spans 85,000 to 130,000 clones, roughly 74% being singletons. These data are taken from a study of cytomegalovirus exposure and HLA in healthy donors. Between the trimmed V and J ends, which lost 6 bases and 3 bases, there was a span of 11 bases. The CDR3 contains 13 residues. Per the germline V gene, CDR1 is SGHTA and CDR2 is FQGNSA. Findings and limits, study-wide: Reportedly, HLA-A and HLA-B alleles of most subjects were accurately predicted from TCR beta. Researchers reported in a later analysis that a missense DCLRE1C variant was tied to TCR beta V- and J-gene trimming. Researchers catalogued 150 or so TCR beta chains as cytomegalovirus-associated.

The origin of this receptor is a man in his forties or fifties in good health and CMV-seronegative. The rearrangement joins TRBV7-2 to TRBJ2-5; D is undetermined. Material: PBMCs. The CDR3 region has the DNA TGTGCCAGCAGTGGGCCAGTAAAAGAGACCCAGTACTTC. Amino acids: CASSGPVKETQYF.